These 10 T cell receptor beta chains came from one sample sequenced in a study of T cell clusters in autoimmune cytopenias. TRB amplification used around 270 ng of peripheral blood genomic DNA. One tube held mixed TRB-A and TRB-B primer pools for touch-down PCR. From its re-call of the multiplex PCR reads, TCRdb lists each CDR3 protein once, without DNA. In all, the sample yields several thousand distinct CDR3 sequences. This same sample was also taken into another study, of T cell repertoires in aging, cancer and after chemotherapy.

The sample consisted of peripheral blood. The source of these receptors is a human donor with chronic lymphocytic leukemia. The donor label of this sample is uncertain.

This clonotype ranks as medium-sized (0.01 to 0.1%) in terms of frequency. The CDR3 protein is CASSQRQKGEKLFF. The rearrangement links TRBV11-3 to TRBJ1-4; the TCRdb D gene call, TRBD1, has no DNA to confirm it. This CDR3 spans 14 amino acids. Germline loops: CDR1 SGHNT, CDR2 YENEEA.

The chain combines TRBV20-1 with TRBJ2-1. This CDR3 has 13 amino acids. From germline, CDR1 is DFQATT and CDR2 SNEGSKA (reference sequence). CDR3: CSARDHLGNEQFF.

V usage is TRBV18 and J usage is TRBJ1-5; TCRdb's D call of TRBD1 is untestable without DNA. CDR3 length equals 16 residues. The germline CDR1 and CDR2 sequences are KGHSH and LQKENI. The CDR3 here is CASSPGQAYSNQPQHF.

Considering frequency, this clonotype is medium-sized. The chain joins TRBV19 to TRBJ2-2; TCRdb's D call, TRBD1, is unchecked because there is no DNA. CDR1 is LNHDA and CDR2 is SQIVND in the germline V gene (reference sequence). This CDR3 region has 13 residues. The CDR3 sequence: CASSTPNTGELFF.

The chain carries TRBV6-5 and TRBJ1-2; TCRdb's D call, TRBD1, is unchecked because there is no DNA. CDR1 MNHEY and CDR2 SVGAGI come from the germline V gene. The CDR3 length is 14 residues. CDR3: CASSYLGTGGDYTF.

This clonotype ranks as medium-sized in terms of frequency. The V gene is TRBV6-5, the J gene TRBJ1-5. The germline V gene encodes CDR1 MNHEY and CDR2 SVGAGI. The CDR3 contains 15 residues. CDR3 residues: CASSYGGESNQPQHF.

Frequency places this clonotype as medium-sized. The V gene is TRBV6-1, the J gene TRBJ2-3. CDR3 size: 14 residues. Germline CDR1 reads MNHNS; CDR2 reads SASEGT. Here the CDR3 reads CASRVAEATDTQYF.

CDR3 sequence: CASRATGFYGYTF. The V and J genes are TRBV6-5 and TRBJ1-2; with no DNA, the TCRdb D assignment of TRBD1 cannot be verified. CDR3 size: 13 residues. CDR1 and CDR2 (germline): MNHEY, SVGAGI.

The rearrangement uses TRBV19 and TRBJ2-1; lacking DNA, the TRBD2 call made by TCRdb goes unchecked. The V gene's germline CDR1 is LNHDA and CDR2 SQIVND (reference sequence). The CDR3 sequence is 11 residues long. CDR3 sequence: CASSVGGRDVF.

The gene calls are TRBV6-5 and TRBJ1-1. There are 15 residues in the CDR3. Germline CDR1 and CDR2: MNHEY and SVGAGI. The CDR3 protein is CASSYSGVLNTEAFF.